These 8 T cell receptor beta chains originate from one sample sequenced in a study of siplizumab effects on memory and regulatory T cells. Generated by immunoSEQ multiplex PCR, the TCRdb table keeps only in-frame clones and is missing some. The sample yields several thousand clones, about 50% seen once. The mixed lymphocyte reaction cells were cocultured at 37°C for more than five days. For these TCRs, the target antigens are not known. The sequenced sample consisted of CFSE-low (dividing) CD8+ T cells sorted from an allogeneic mixed lymphocyte reaction. Receptor source: a human donor in good health; the cells came from an allogeneic mixed lymphocyte reaction. Some clones in this sample may be carry-over from other donors' samples.

This clone was seen more than once but under ten times. The chain links TRBV6-5 to TRBJ1-5; 10 positions match TRBD1. With V trimmed by 2 bases and J by 7 bases, 2 bases remained unmatched. CDR1 and CDR2 (germline): MNHEY, SVGAGI. The CDR3 loop spans 14 amino acids. The CDR3 sequence is CASSYGQGGQPQHF. The CDR3 DNA sequence: TGTGCCAGCAGTTACGGACAGGGGGGGCAGCCCCAGCATTTT.

The V call is TRBV19, the J call TRBJ1-2; TRBD1 aligns across 7 bases. Germline CDR1 and CDR2: LNHDA and SQIVND (reference sequence). The CDR3 runs 16 residues. V shed 1 base, J shed 8 bases, and the junction held 13 bases outside the gene matches. This CDR3 reads CASSIGIGQETSGYTF. In nucleotides, the CDR3 is TGTGCCAGTAGTATAGGAATTGGACAGGAGACGTCCGGCTACACCTTC.

This rearrangement joins TRBV11-2 to TRBJ2-1, with unresolved D. The CDR3 runs 14 residues. CDR1 SGHAT and CDR2 FQNNGV come from the germline V gene. The germline V and J ends were trimmed by 4 bases and 1 base, with 8 bases remaining between them. CDR3 bases: TGTGCCAGCAGCTCCGAAAAGTCCTACAATGAGCAGTTCTTC. Its protein is CASSSEKSYNEQFF.

The chain recombines TRBV9 with TRBJ2-7, with a tentative D call TRBD2 (6 bases). V lost 4 bases to trimming and J lost 0 bases, with 11 bases between them. The germline gives CDR1 SGDLS, CDR2 YYNGEE. The CDR3 extends over 14 amino acids. The CDR3 sequence: CASSTSGASYEQYF. The CDR3 nucleotides are TGTGCCAGCAGCACCTCGGGAGCCTCCTACGAGCAGTACTTC.

A note on this clone: The same CDR3 is also encoded by other DNA sequences in this sample. The gene calls are TRBV15 and TRBJ2-7; possibly TRBD2 for D (5 bases). The CDR3 spans 13 residues. V was clipped by 0 bases and J by 6 bases, with 9 bases between them. Germline lookup yields CDR1 LNHNV and CDR2 YYDKDF (reference sequence). DNA of the CDR3: TGTGCCACCAGCAGAGATTCGGGGTTCGAGCAGTACTTC. Protein product: CATSRDSGFEQYF. The variable domain in full, completed from reference TRBV15 and TRBJ2-7, reads DAMVIQNPRYQVTQFGKPVTLSCSQTLNHNVMYWYQQKSSQAPKLLFHYYDKDFNNEADTPDNFQSRRPNTSFCFLDIRSPGLGDTAMYLCATSRDSGFEQYFGPGTRLTVT.

This chain connects TRBV2 to TRBJ2-1; D gene unclear. Germline CDR1 and CDR2: SNHLY and FYNNEI. The V gene lost 7 bases and the J gene lost 2 bases, with 6 bases spanning the gap. The CDR3 is made up of 12 amino acids. In DNA form, the CDR3 reads TGTGCCAGCAACAGTCCCTACAATGAGCAGTTCTTC. It encodes CASNSPYNEQFF.

In this sample, this clone turned up a few times. The CDR3 protein is CASSLFSGSKDQETQYF. The CDR3 DNA reads as TGTGCCAGCAGCCTATTTAGCGGGAGCAAGGACCAAGAGACCCAGTACTTC. This chain joins TRBV7-9 and TRBJ2-5, with 9 bases aligning to TRBD2. V lost 5 bases and J lost 0; bases outside the gene matches: 10. From germline, CDR1 is SEHNR and CDR2 FQNEAQ (reference sequence). The CDR3 totals 17 residues.

The chain uses TRBV5-4 and TRBJ2-5; D is undetermined. Germline V gives CDR1 SGHNT, CDR2 YYREEE (reference sequence). Trimming took off 6 bases at V and 5 bases at J, with 17 bases between the two ends. The CDR3 has 14 residues. The CDR3 DNA is TGTGCCAGCACCCAGATAGCCTCGACGGAGACCCAGTACTTC. Its protein product is CASTQIASTETQYF. Full variable domain (outside the CDR3, taken from reference TRBV5-4 and TRBJ2-5): ETGVTQSPTHLIKTRGQQVTLRCSSQSGHNTVSWYQQALGQGPQFIFQYYREEENGRGNFPPRFSGLQFPNYSSELNVNALELDDSALYLCASTQIASTETQYFGPGTRLLVL.